The clone carrying this TCR beta chain came up a few times. Antigen unknown. The sample comes from a study of regulatory T cells in long-lasting Graves disease. About the research overall: Newly diagnosed Graves' patients had taken antithyroid drugs under 3 months. The study's findings and limits: Peripheral blood was the sole material, not thyroid tissue. Persistent disease preferred TRBV28, TRBJ1-2 and TRBJ2-5; new disease, TRBV20-1 and TRBJ2-1.

CDR1 DFQATT and CDR2 SNEGSKA come from the germline V gene (reference sequence). This CDR3 is built from 14 residues. Trimming took 5 bases from V and 8 from J; bases not matched to a gene: 12. Investigators prepared the TCR beta libraries by applying iRepertoire HTBI primers and Arm-PCR of CDR3 regions. Via MiXCR, TCRdb re-called the multiplex PCR reads, giving one row per CDR3 protein. Among 370,000 or so distinct CDR3 sequences listed, under 20% were seen once. Time point meaning: newly diagnosed GD, antithyroid drugs for less than 3 months. RNA isolated from PBMCs was used to make the TCR library. This sample also appeared in a second study, on T cells in Graves' hyperthyroidism and ophthalmopathy. That paper notes: TCR CDR3 regions were first amplified by RT-PCR with HTBI primers.

The source was peripheral blood mononuclear cells (PBMCs), collected at new diagnosis, from a patient treated with antithyroid drugs. This chain connects TRBV20-1 to TRBJ1-2; 9 nucleotides agree with TRBD1. The sequence was obtained from a woman aged 18-29 years with Graves disease. CDR3 amino acids: CSASPSQGAGGYTF. DNA for the CDR3: TGCAGTGCTTCGCCCTCACAGGGGGCGGGGGGCTACACCTTC.